The 10 T cell receptor beta chains presented below share a single source sample, sequenced in a study of identical twins. TCRdb processed the 5' RACE reads anew with MiXCR; each CDR3 protein has one entry. The sample has some 900,000 distinct CDR3 sequences; around an eighth are singletons. The data were also submitted as part of a second study, on yellow fever vaccine responses in identical twins.

The sequenced sample was PBMCs. The origin of the receptors is a young woman in good health.

This chain uses TRBV5-5 with TRBJ2-1; 11 positions match TRBD2. V shed 0 bases, J shed 7 bases, and the junction held 0 bases outside the gene matches. The CDR3 runs to 14 residues. The V gene's germline CDR1 is SGHKS and CDR2 YYEKEE (reference sequence). In nucleotides, the CDR3 is TGTGCCAGCAGCTTGGCTAGCGGGAGGAATGAGCAGTTCTTC. Translated: CASSLASGRNEQFF.

The V and J genes are TRBV7-8 and TRBJ1-5; D possibly corresponds to TRBD1 (6 bases). CDR1 and CDR2 from the germline V gene are SGHVS and FQNEAQ. The CDR3 extends over 14 amino acids. V was trimmed by 4 bases and J by 7 bases, leaving 14 bases between them. In nucleotides, the CDR3 is TGTGCCAGCAGCTCCCCCGTAGGGGGGCAGCCCCAGCATTTT. Protein: CASSSPVGGQPQHF. Full variable domain (remainder filled in from reference TRBV7-8 and TRBJ1-5): GAGVSQSPRYKVAKRGQDVALRCDPISGHVSLFWYQQALGQGPEFLTYFQNEAQLDKSGLPSDRFFAERPEGSVSTLKIQRTQQEDSAVYLCASSSPVGGQPQHFGDGTRLSIL.

This clonotype was seen at least ten times. J is TRBJ2-3 and V is TRBV11-3; no reliable D call. Trimming shortened V by 1 base and J by 1 base, and 6 bases separated the two germline ends. The germline V gene has CDR1 SGHNT and CDR2 YENEEA. The CDR3 has 14 amino acids. Here the CDR3 reads CASSLGAGTDTQYF. CDR3 nucleotides: TGTGCCAGCAGCTTAGGGGCAGGCACAGATACGCAGTATTTT.

The table lists this clonotype with a few counts. The CDR3 DNA is TGTGCCAGCAGCCCCCCCGGACTAGCGGGAGACAATGAGCAGTTCTTC. This encodes CASSPPGLAGDNEQFF. J is TRBJ2-1 and V is TRBV7-9; 13 nucleotides line up with TRBD2. Germline V gene lookup returns CDR1 SEHNR and CDR2 FQNEAQ (reference sequence). The length of the CDR3 is 16 residues. The V segment lost 5 bases and the J segment 5 bases; nucleotides outside the gene matches: 6.

This clonotype was seen only a few times. The rearrangement uses TRBV9 and TRBJ2-1; 12 bases are shared with TRBD2. CDR1 SGDLS and CDR2 YYNGEE come from the germline V gene. The CDR3 totals 15 residues. J lost 8 bases, V lost 4 bases, and 7 bases had no gene match. CDR3 protein: CASSRGLAGTDEQFF. CDR3 DNA: TGTGCCAGCAGCAGAGGACTAGCGGGAACTGATGAGCAGTTCTTC.

The J gene is TRBJ2-1, the V gene TRBV11-2, with D tentatively TRBD2 (6 bases). Germline V gene data show CDR1 as SGHAT and CDR2 as FQNNGV. The CDR3 loop spans 16 amino acids. The ends were cut back, 0 bases at V and 0 bases at J, with 9 bases in the middle. CDR3 nucleotides: TGTGCCAGCAGCTTAGAGTACGGGGGCTCCTACAATGAGCAGTTCTTC. It is translated as CASSLEYGGSYNEQFF.

The V and J genes are TRBV6-1 and TRBJ2-1; a possible D gene is TRBD1 (6 bases). V lost 4 bases and J lost 4, with 11 bases in between. The germline gives CDR1 MNHNS, CDR2 SASEGT. CDR3 length equals 14 residues. CDR3 nucleotides: TGTGCCAGCAGTGGGCAGGGGATGTACAATGAGCAGTTCTTC. It yields the protein CASSGQGMYNEQFF.

This clonotype was counted a few times. V usage is TRBV3-1 and J usage is TRBJ2-3; D may match TRBD1 or TRBD2 (5 bases each). This CDR3 comprises 16 residues. Germline V gives CDR1 LGHDT, CDR2 YNNKEL (reference sequence). Trimming left V 4 bases short and J 0 bases short, with 14 bases between. The CDR3 protein is CASSRRSGASTDTQYF. The CDR3 DNA follows: TGTGCCAGCAGCCGTCGGTCCGGGGCTAGCACAGATACGCAGTATTTT.

V is TRBV6-5 and J is TRBJ2-2, with a weak D call TRBD2 (5 bases). Trimming stripped 7 bases from V and 4 bases from J, with 16 bases between. The CDR3 extends over 15 amino acids. Per germline, CDR1 MNHEY and CDR2 SVGAGI. The CDR3 coding sequence is TGTGCCAGCAATTGGGCCTCCGGAGGCACCGGGGAGCTGTTTTTT. Amino acids: CASNWASGGTGELFF.

This clonotype was counted a single time. In DNA, the CDR3 is TGCGCCAGCAGCTCGGAGGGACAGGGTGGCGAGACCCAGTACTTC. Translating gives CASSSEGQGGETQYF. This chain uses TRBV5-1 with TRBJ2-5; 9 bases fit TRBD1. Germline V lookup: CDR1 SGHRS, CDR2 YFSETQ. The V gene end was trimmed by 3 bases and the J gene end by 5 bases; junction bases not matched to a gene: 8. The CDR3 loop spans 15 amino acids.